This record looks at one TCR beta chain sequence and its context. Antigen unknown. The source of the sample is a study of Ad26.COV2.S vaccination and SARS-CoV-2 variants. Whole-study context: The donor was enrolled in the Ad26.COV2.S arm of the COV1001 trial.

Germline V CDR1 and CDR2: LNHDA, SQIVND (reference sequence). Trimming pared 4 bases from V and 2 bases from J, leaving 15 bases between. The CDR3 is made up of 15 amino acids. Treatment defined: some 20 received Ad26.COV2.S at low or high dose, single or two shots; roughly five received placebo; per-sample allocation not given. Day 63 after the first injection of vaccine or placebo was the sampling time. Cohort 1b enrolled adults aged 18-55 years in Boston. TCRdb's copy holds only in-frame clones and misses some; the assay was immunoSEQ multiplex PCR. Of 400,000 to 500,000 clones in the sample, about 91% were seen once. Findings and caveats of the study: Vaccine and placebo recipients had comparable breadth of non-spike TCRs.

This TCR was recovered from a person aged 18 to 65 who received the Ad26.COV2.S COVID-19 vaccine or a placebo. The sample consisted of peripheral blood, taken in a trial of Ad26.COV2.S vaccine versus placebo. V is TRBV19 and J is TRBJ2-7, with a tentative D call TRBD1 (6 bases). DNA of the CDR3: TGTGCCAGTAGTAGAAGTAACAGGGTGCCCTACGAGCAGTACTTC. Translation gives CASSRSNRVPYEQYF.